The 23 T cell receptor beta chains reported below all come from one sample, sequenced in a study of PD-1 blockade in classical Hodgkin lymphoma. The repertoire was sequenced with immunoSEQ multiplex PCR; TCRdb's copy has only in-frame clones and lacks some. The data hold tens of thousands of clones, with roughly 70% observed a single time. All patients relapsed after autologous stem cell transplantation, and brentuximab vedotin exposure varied. Here the sequenced sample was peripheral blood mononuclear cells (PBMCs), taken at baseline. These TCRs come from a human donor with classical Hodgkin lymphoma.

The gene calls are TRBV28 and TRBJ2-7; D call uncertain. The germline V gene encodes CDR1 MDHEN and CDR2 SYDVKM. CDR3 size: 11 residues. V was pared by 2 bases and J by 4 bases, with 3 bases between. In nucleotides, the CDR3 is TGTGCCAGCAGTTTAGAATACGAGCAGTACTTC. The encoded protein is CASSLEYEQYF.

The chain employs TRBV15 and TRBJ1-1, with D maybe TRBD1 (5 bases). Germline loops: CDR1 LNHNV, CDR2 YYDKDF (reference sequence). There are 15 residues in the CDR3. Trimming took off 5 bases at V and 1 base at J, with 14 bases between the two ends. CDR3 region: CATSPHLTANTEAFF. For the CDR3, the DNA is TGTGCCACCAGCCCACATTTGACAGCGAACACTGAAGCTTTCTTT.

The chain recombines TRBV6-4 with TRBJ2-1; 7 positions match TRBD1. CDR1 MRHNA and CDR2 SNTAGT come from the germline V gene. The CDR3 runs to 15 residues. V shed 6 bases, J shed 6 bases, and the junction held 11 bases outside the gene matches. As DNA, the CDR3 is TGTGCCAGCAGGGCAAACAGGGGTCTGGGCAATGAGCAGTTCTTC. Translated: CASRANRGLGNEQFF.

By proportion, this clone is medium-sized. The chain links TRBV13 to TRBJ2-1; D uncertain. The CDR3 sequence is 14 residues long. CDR1 and CDR2 (germline): PRHDT, FYEKMQ (reference sequence). The ends were cut back, 0 bases at V and 8 bases at J, with 11 bases in the middle. The CDR3 protein is CASSLGPRTDEQFF. CDR3 DNA: TGTGCCAGCAGCTTAGGTCCCCGAACCGATGAGCAGTTCTTC.

CDR3 in DNA: TGTGCCAGCAGCTTGGTCGGGACGGTAAACACCGGGGAGCTGTTTTTT. It is translated as CASSLVGTVNTGELFF. The gene calls are TRBV5-5 and TRBJ2-2; D tentatively reads TRBD1 or TRBD2 (5 bases each). This CDR3 spans 16 amino acids. Germline V gene data show CDR1 as SGHKS and CDR2 as YYEKEE (reference sequence). V was pared by 0 bases and J by 2 bases, with 11 bases between.

This clone was detected only once. The chain combines TRBV7-8 with TRBJ2-3, with D possibly matching TRBD1 (5 bases). Trimming removed 1 base at V and 3 bases at J, with 8 bases between. The CDR3 is 14 residues long. Germline V lookup: CDR1 SGHVS, CDR2 FQNEAQ. The CDR3 sequence is CASSLGSGTDTQYF. In nucleotides, the CDR3 is TGTGCCAGCAGCTTAGGATCAGGGACAGATACGCAGTATTTT.

The V and J genes are TRBV30 and TRBJ2-7; maybe TRBD2 (5 bases). Germline V lookup: CDR1 GTSNPN, CDR2 SVGIG (reference sequence). This CDR3 spans 13 amino acids. Trimming removed 5 bases from V and 3 bases from J, with 14 bases in between. Written as DNA, the CDR3 is TGTGCCTGGGAATTCCGGGAAGGCTACGAGCAGTACTTC. Protein product: CAWEFREGYEQYF.

The CDR3 DNA reads TGTGCCAGCAGTGCAGGGGGAGGAAACACCATATATTTT. It is translated as CASSAGGGNTIYF. This chain links TRBV25-1 with TRBJ1-3; 7 bases match TRBD1. Germline CDR1 MGHDK, CDR2 SYGVNS. The CDR3 is made up of 13 amino acids. With V trimmed by 4 bases and J by 4 bases, 1 base remained unmatched. The full variable domain, rest sourced from reference TRBV25-1 and TRBJ1-3, is EADIYQTPRYLVIGTGKKITLECSQTMGHDKMYWYQQDPGMELHLIHYSYGVNSTEKGDLSSESTVSRIRTEHFPLTLESARPSHTSQYLCASSAGGGNTIYFGEGSWLTVV.

The V and J genes are TRBV11-3 and TRBJ2-3; TRBD1 or TRBD2 may be the D gene (6 bases each). Between the trimmed V and J ends, which lost 5 bases and 2 bases, there was a span of 14 bases. CDR1 is SGHNT, CDR2 YENEEA, per germline. This CDR3 comprises 15 residues. The CDR3 sequence: CASSPGGGPTDTQYF. The DNA of the CDR3 is TGTGCCAGCAGCCCCGGGGGCGGTCCCACAGATACGCAGTATTTT.

Notes on this clone: Additional DNA sequences in this sample encode the identical CDR3. The chain links TRBV10-3 to TRBJ1-3; TRBD1 matches at 9 bases. The CDR3 has 17 amino acids. Germline V gene lookup returns CDR1 ENHRY and CDR2 SYGVKD. The V and J ends lost 0 bases and 0 bases, in that order; junction bases with no gene match: 3. The CDR3: CAISESTGGSSGNTIYF. The CDR3 nucleotides are TGTGCCATCAGTGAGTCGACAGGGGGGAGCTCTGGAAACACCATATATTTT.

The chain is built from TRBV20-1 and TRBJ1-1; D is unclear. V lost 6 bases, J lost 5 bases, and 10 bases lay in between. The CDR3 loop spans 11 amino acids. The V gene's germline CDR1 is DFQATT and CDR2 SNEGSKA (reference sequence). The CDR3 nucleotides are TGCAGTGCCCCTTGGTGGACTGAAGCTTTCTTT. The encoded protein is CSAPWWTEAFF.

The chain uses TRBV27 and TRBJ2-7; D tentatively fits TRBD1 or TRBD2 (5 bases each). Trimming left V 11 bases short and J 12 bases short, with 11 bases between. The V gene's germline CDR1 is MNHEY and CDR2 SMNVEV (reference sequence). The CDR3 contains 8 residues. This CDR3 is CAGGMAYF. The CDR3 nucleotides are TGTGCCGGGGGTATGGCGTACTTC.

The chain combines TRBV14 with TRBJ2-1; D is unresolved. V was shortened by 1 base and J by 0 bases, with 10 bases between the two germline ends. Germline values: CDR1 SGHDN, CDR2 FVKESK. CDR3 length: 16 residues. This CDR3 is CASSQGPFSSYNEQFF. CDR3 nucleotides: TGTGCCAGCAGCCAAGGCCCTTTTAGCTCCTACAATGAGCAGTTCTTC.

This clone was recorded many times. V usage is TRBV4-2 and J usage is TRBJ1-5; the D gene is possibly TRBD1 (5 bases). The V and J ends lost 1 base and 4 bases respectively, with 8 bases between them. This CDR3 is 14 amino acids long. Germline V gives CDR1 LGHNA, CDR2 YNFKEQ. The CDR3 nucleotides read TGTGCCAGCAGCCAAGCAGGGACGAATCAGCCCCAGCATTTT. Amino acids: CASSQAGTNQPQHF.

This chain joins TRBV30 and TRBJ2-5; tentatively, D is TRBD1 (6 bases). Trimming took off 2 bases at V and 10 bases at J, with 26 bases between the two ends. This CDR3 region has 16 residues. Germline loops: CDR1 GTSNPN, CDR2 SVGIG (reference sequence). The CDR3 DNA sequence: TGTGCCTGGAGTTATCCGCCCCCGGGACAAAGGAGAGGCCAGTACTTC. Translation gives CAWSYPPPGQRRGQYF.

V is TRBV6-5 and J is TRBJ1-1; 7 bases line up with TRBD1. The germline V gene encodes CDR1 MNHEY and CDR2 SVGAGI. V lost 6 bases to trimming and J lost 2 bases; unmatched junction nucleotides: 6. The CDR3 is 14 residues long. The chain's CDR3 is CASSSGTANTEAFF. DNA of the CDR3: TGTGCCAGCAGCTCCGGGACAGCTAACACTGAAGCTTTCTTT.

Only a few counts were recorded for this clone. V and J are TRBV7-3 and TRBJ2-3, with 12 bases fitting TRBD2. The germline gives CDR1 SGHTA, CDR2 FQGTGA. V shed 4 bases, J shed 4 bases, and the junction held 3 bases outside the gene matches. The CDR3 runs to 15 residues. CDR3 sequence reads: CASSSGLAGSDTQYF. The CDR3, as DNA: TGTGCCAGCAGCTCGGGACTAGCGGGCTCAGATACGCAGTATTTT.

The gene calls are TRBV19 and TRBJ2-5, with D possibly matching TRBD1 (6 bases). The germline CDR1 and CDR2 sequences are LNHDA and SQIVND (reference sequence). CDR3 length: 17 amino acids. Deletions cut 4 bases from V and 4 bases from J, with 22 bases between. CDR3 nucleotides: TGTGCCAGTAGTAAATACCAAAGGGGGAGTTATAGAGAGACCCAGTACTTC. Translation: CASSKYQRGSYRETQYF.

V and J are TRBV29-1 and TRBJ2-3; TRBD1 might be the D (7 bases). The CDR3 extends over 14 amino acids. V lost 4 bases to trimming and J lost 3 bases, with 14 bases between them. CDR1 and CDR2 (germline): SQVTM, ANQGSEA. The CDR3 bases are TGCAGCGTTGTCCGACAGGGAGGTACAGATACGCAGTATTTT. This encodes CSVVRQGGTDTQYF.

This clone was found a few times. This chain joins TRBV25-1 and TRBJ1-2; D not certain. Trimming stripped 0 bases from V and 8 bases from J, with 7 bases between. The V gene's germline CDR1 is MGHDK and CDR2 SYGVNS. There are 12 residues in the CDR3. DNA of the CDR3: TGTGCCAGCAGTGAATATAGATCGGGCTACACCTTC. This codes for CASSEYRSGYTF.

J is TRBJ2-7 and V is TRBV7-8; D perhaps matches TRBD2 (6 bases). This CDR3 has 12 amino acids. The ends were cut back, 5 bases at V and 4 bases at J, with 9 bases in the middle. Germline V CDR1 and CDR2: SGHVS, FQNEAQ. The CDR3 protein is CASSPREYEQYF. The CDR3 coding sequence is TGTGCCAGCAGCCCTCGGGAGTACGAGCAGTACTTC.

The CDR3 bases are TGTGCCAGCAGCGAGACAGGGAACCAGCCCCAGCATTTT. Its protein product is CASSETGNQPQHF. The chain has TRBV28 and TRBJ1-5, with 7 nucleotides matching TRBD1. This CDR3 has 13 amino acids. Germline lookup yields CDR1 MDHEN and CDR2 SYDVKM. Trimming at V came to 6 bases and at J to 7 bases, leaving 6 bases not matched to a gene.

The V gene is TRBV19, the J gene TRBJ2-7, with TRBD1 as a possible D gene (6 bases). Germline V gene sequence: CDR1 LNHDA, CDR2 SQIVND (reference sequence). The V end lost 6 bases, the J end lost 2 bases, and 14 bases lay between the germline ends. The CDR3 contains 14 residues. CDR3 sequence: CASRVGRGAYEQYF. DNA for the CDR3: TGTGCCAGTAGGGTTGGCAGGGGAGCCTACGAGCAGTACTTC.